Given below is one T cell receptor beta chain in context. The sample comes from a study of blood T cell repertoires in COVID-19. In the authors' workflow: Estimation of nucleated cell counts was performed using reference gene primer amplification. TCRdb keeps only in-frame clones here, not all; method: immunoSEQ multiplex PCR. The DNA was the basis for D and trimming; V, J and clone size are from that table. This table holds around 480,000 clones, 87% found once. Participant age was roughly 18 to 89 years, and participants resided in 20 to 30 US areas. Donors in Cohort 3 who had recovered were those with two negative PCRs, healthcare professional clearance, or resolution of their symptoms. V gave up 4 bases and J gave up 1 base, with 10 bases separating them. Germline assignment: CDR1 LGHNA and CDR2 YNFKEQ. The CDR3 is made up of 14 amino acids.

The chain employs TRBV4-2 and TRBJ1-1; D remains unclear. Sample: PBMCs or T cells enriched from blood (not recorded which). This TCR derives from a woman aged 18-35 years who had recovered from COVID-19. Here the CDR3 reads CASSRLHTNTEAFF. CDR3 DNA sequence: TGTGCCAGCAGCCGCTTACACACGAACACTGAAGCTTTCTTT.